This record concerns one T cell receptor beta chain sequence. Antigen specificity is unknown. This sample's time point: patch test 1, 2 weeks after DPC sensitization. Sample treatment: therapeutic diphenylcyclopropenone sensitization with weekly scalp DPC. Venepuncture was done earlier than the placement of each patch test. This sample was taken from a study of human T cells and chemical hapten exposure. Study background: The sensitizer, 2% DPC, was used on approximately 2 cm by approximately 2 cm of upper inner arm skin. Minor volume differences among pooled libraries chiefly drove per-sample TCR yield variation.

TCRdb ran MiXCR on the RACE reads and lists one entry per CDR3 protein. The sample records around 160,000 distinct CDR3 sequences, approximately 15% being singletons. The study's findings and limits: Patch test score was positively correlated with the counts of PT1 expanded TCRs.

The TCR sequence derives from a woman under 40 with alopecia areata. Some clones in this sample may be carry-over from other donors' samples. Sample: whole blood, taken in connection with sensitization to the hapten diphenylcyclopropenone (DPC).

The CDR3 bases are TGTGCCAGCAGGGGGGCGAACACTGAAGCTTTCTTT. It specifies CASRGANTEAFF. The chain couples TRBV28 to TRBJ1-1; tentative D call: TRBD1 (6 bases). In germline, CDR1 is MDHEN, CDR2 SYDVKM. The CDR3 length is 12 residues. V gave up 6 bases and J gave up 1 base, with 6 bases separating them.